This TCR beta chain was observed in a study of blood T cell repertoires in COVID-19. On the study more broadly: Sites in the United States, Italy and Spain provided acute and convalescent COVID-19 samples. From T cells, B-cell-depleted T cells, or PBMCs came the material, which was cDNA or gDNA.

In the study's own analysis: Reference gene primer amplification gave estimated nucleated cell counts. Generated by immunoSEQ multiplex PCR, the TCRdb table keeps only in-frame clones and is missing some. V and J calls and clone size are as listed in that table; D and trimming were resolved from the DNA. The data show 25,000 to 35,000 clones, with roughly 87% seen just once and 5% to 6% held by the top ten. Germline-derived CDR1 and CDR2 are MNHNS and SASEGT. The V end lost 5 bases, the J end lost 7 bases, and 12 bases lay between the germline ends. CDR3 length equals 13 residues. Source material: peripheral blood. The TCR comes from a man between 60 and 75 years old with active COVID-19. J is TRBJ2-1 and V is TRBV6-1; maybe TRBD2 (5 bases). For the CDR3, the DNA is TGTGCCAGCAGTAATACTAGACTGAATGAGCAGTTCTTC. This encodes CASSNTRLNEQFF.